This T cell receptor beta chain is drawn from a study of human T cells and chemical hapten exposure. Time point specified: patch test 1, 2 weeks after DPC sensitization. Treatment reported: therapeutic diphenylcyclopropenone sensitization with weekly scalp DPC. This clonotype was seen ten or more times. Study processing details: 100,000 or so TCRs per sample was the median, with a range of roughly 23,224 to 690,600. TCRdb re-called the RACE reads through MiXCR, storing one row per CDR3 protein. In this record, the V and J calls reflect TCRdb's handling and not the investigators' own analysis. The sample includes around 76,000 distinct CDR3 sequences, roughly 10% of them seen just once. Germline V gene lookup returns CDR1 MNHEY and CDR2 SMNVEV (reference sequence). The CDR3 contains 13 residues. V was clipped by 5 bases and J by 7 bases, with 12 bases between them.

The source of this sequence is a woman aged 60-75 years with alopecia areata. Some clones in this sample may be carry-over from other donors' samples. The specimen comprised whole blood, sampled in connection with sensitization to the hapten diphenylcyclopropenone (DPC). This rearrangement joins TRBV27 to TRBJ1-5, with TRBD1 as a possible D gene (6 bases). CDR3 in amino acids: CASSVGGRQPQHF. The CDR3 bases are TGTGCCAGCAGTGTAGGGGGGCGACAGCCCCAGCATTTT.